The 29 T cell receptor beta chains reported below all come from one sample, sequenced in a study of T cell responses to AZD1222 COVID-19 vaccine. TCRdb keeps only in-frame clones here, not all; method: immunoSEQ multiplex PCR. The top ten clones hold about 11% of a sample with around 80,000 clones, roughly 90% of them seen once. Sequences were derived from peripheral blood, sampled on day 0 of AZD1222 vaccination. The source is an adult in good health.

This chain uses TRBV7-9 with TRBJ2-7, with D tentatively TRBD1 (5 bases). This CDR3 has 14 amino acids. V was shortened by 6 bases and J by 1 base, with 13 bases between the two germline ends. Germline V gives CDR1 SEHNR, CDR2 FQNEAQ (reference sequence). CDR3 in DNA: TGTGCCAGCAGACAGGACACAAGTTCCTACGAGCAGTACTTC. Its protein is CASRQDTSSYEQYF.

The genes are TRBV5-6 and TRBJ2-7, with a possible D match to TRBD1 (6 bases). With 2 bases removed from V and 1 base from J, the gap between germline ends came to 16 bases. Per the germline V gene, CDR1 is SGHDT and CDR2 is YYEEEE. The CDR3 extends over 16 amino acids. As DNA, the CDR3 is TGTGCCAGCAGCTTTTTAGGACAGAGGACTTCCTACGAGCAGTACGTC. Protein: CASSFLGQRTSYEQYV.

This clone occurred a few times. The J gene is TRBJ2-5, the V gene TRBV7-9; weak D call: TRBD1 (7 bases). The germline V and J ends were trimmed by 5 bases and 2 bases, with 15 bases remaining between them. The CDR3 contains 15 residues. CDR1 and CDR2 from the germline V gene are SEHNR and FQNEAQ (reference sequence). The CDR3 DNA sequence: TGTGCCAGCAGCAATATACAGGGGACTCAAGAGACCCAGTACTTC. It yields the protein CASSNIQGTQETQYF.

The CDR3 DNA reads TGTGCCAGCAGTGTAACAGGGGGCTCCTACGAGCAGTACTTC. It is translated as CASSVTGGSYEQYF. The chain carries TRBV27 and TRBJ2-7; 8 positions agree with TRBD1. The V gene end was trimmed by 5 bases and the J gene end by 0 bases; junction bases not matched to a gene: 3. Germline V CDR1 and CDR2: MNHEY, SMNVEV (reference sequence). The CDR3 loop spans 14 amino acids.

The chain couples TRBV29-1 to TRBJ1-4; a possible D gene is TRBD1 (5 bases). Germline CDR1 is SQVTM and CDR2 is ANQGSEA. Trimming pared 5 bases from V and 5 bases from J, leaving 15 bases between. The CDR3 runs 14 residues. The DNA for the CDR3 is TGCAGCGTTAGGACATCGCGGCTGAATGAAAAACTGTTTTTT. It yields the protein CSVRTSRLNEKLFF.

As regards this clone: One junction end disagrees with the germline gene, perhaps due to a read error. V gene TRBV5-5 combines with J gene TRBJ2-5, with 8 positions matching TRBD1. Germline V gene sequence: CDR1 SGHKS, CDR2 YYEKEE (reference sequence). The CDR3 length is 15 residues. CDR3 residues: CASTLVPGQEETQYF. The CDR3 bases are TGTGCCAGCACCTTGGTTCCGGGACAGGAAGAGACCCAGTACTTC.

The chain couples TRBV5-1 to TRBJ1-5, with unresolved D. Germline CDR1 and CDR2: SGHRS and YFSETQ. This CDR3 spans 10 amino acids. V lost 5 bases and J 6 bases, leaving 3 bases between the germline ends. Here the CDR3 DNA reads TGCGCCAGCAGGGGTCAGCCCCAGCATTTT. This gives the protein CASRGQPQHF.

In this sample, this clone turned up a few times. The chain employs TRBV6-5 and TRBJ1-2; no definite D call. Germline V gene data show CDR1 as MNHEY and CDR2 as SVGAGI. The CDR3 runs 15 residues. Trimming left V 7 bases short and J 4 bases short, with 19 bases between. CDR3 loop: CASKIAQPQSYGYTF. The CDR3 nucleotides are TGTGCCAGCAAAATCGCGCAACCACAGTCCTATGGCTACACCTTC.

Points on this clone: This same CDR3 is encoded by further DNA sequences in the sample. CDR3 region: CASSLNYEQYF. The CDR3 nucleotides read TGTGCCAGCAGTCTAAACTACGAGCAGTACTTC. The chain uses TRBV12-3 or TRBV12-4 and TRBJ2-7; D gene unclear. V lost 5 bases to trimming and J lost 3 bases, with 5 bases between them. CDR3 length: 11 residues.

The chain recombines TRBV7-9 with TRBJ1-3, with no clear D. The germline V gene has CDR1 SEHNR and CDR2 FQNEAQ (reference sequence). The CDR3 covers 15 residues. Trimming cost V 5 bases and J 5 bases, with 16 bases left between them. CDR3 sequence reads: CASSEPGSKRNTIYF. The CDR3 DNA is TGTGCCAGCAGCGAACCCGGGAGTAAGAGAAACACCATATATTTT.

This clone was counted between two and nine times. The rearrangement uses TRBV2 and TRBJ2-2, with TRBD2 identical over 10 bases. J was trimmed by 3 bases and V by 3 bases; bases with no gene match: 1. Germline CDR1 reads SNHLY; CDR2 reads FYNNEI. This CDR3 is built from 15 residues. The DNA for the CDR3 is TGTGCCAGCAGTGAGGGGACTAGCGACACCGGGGAGCTGTTTTTT. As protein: CASSEGTSDTGELFF.

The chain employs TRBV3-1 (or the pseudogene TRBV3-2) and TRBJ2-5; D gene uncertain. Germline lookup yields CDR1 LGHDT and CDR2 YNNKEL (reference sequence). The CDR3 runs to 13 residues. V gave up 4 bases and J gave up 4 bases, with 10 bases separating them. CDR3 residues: CASSPPSAETQYF. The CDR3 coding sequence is TGTGCCAGCAGCCCCCCCAGCGCAGAGACCCAGTACTTC.

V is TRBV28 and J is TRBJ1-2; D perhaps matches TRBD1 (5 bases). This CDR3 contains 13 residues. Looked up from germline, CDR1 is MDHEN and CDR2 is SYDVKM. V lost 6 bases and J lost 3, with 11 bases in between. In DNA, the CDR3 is TGTGCCAGCAGCCGGGGCGAGGACTATGGCTACACCTTC. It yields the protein CASSRGEDYGYTF.

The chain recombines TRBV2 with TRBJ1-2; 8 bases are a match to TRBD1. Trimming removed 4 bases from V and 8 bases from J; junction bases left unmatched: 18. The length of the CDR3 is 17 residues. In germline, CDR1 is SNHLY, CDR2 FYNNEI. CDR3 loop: CASSALPGQAIFGGYTF. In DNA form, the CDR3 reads TGTGCCAGCAGTGCTCTTCCGGGACAGGCCATTTTCGGGGGCTACACCTTC.

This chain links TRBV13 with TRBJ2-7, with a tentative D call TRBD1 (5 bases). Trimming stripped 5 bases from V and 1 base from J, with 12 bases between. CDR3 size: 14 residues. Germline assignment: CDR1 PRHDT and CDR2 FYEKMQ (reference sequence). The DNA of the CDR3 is TGTGCCAGCAGCCCCGCGACAGCATCCTACGAGCAGTACTTC. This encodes CASSPATASYEQYF. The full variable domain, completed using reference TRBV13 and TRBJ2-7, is AAGVIQSPRHLIKEKRETATLKCYPIPRHDTVYWYQQGPGQDPQFLISFYEKMQSDKGSIPDRFSAQQFSDYHSELNMSSLELGDSALYFCASSPATASYEQYFGPGTRLTVT.

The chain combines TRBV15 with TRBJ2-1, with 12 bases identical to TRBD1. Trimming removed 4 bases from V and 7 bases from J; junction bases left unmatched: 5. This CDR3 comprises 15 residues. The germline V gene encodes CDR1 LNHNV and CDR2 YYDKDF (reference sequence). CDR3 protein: CATSTGTGGRNEQFF. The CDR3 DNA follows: TGTGCCACCAGCACCGGGACAGGGGGCCGAAATGAGCAGTTCTTC.

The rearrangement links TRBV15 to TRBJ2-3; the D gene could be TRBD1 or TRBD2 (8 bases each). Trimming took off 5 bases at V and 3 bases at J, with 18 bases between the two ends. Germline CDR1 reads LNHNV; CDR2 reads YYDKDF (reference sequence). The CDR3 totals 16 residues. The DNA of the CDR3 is TGTGCCACCAGCCCTCGGACAGGGACTAGTACAGATACGCAGTATTTT. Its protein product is CATSPRTGTSTDTQYF.

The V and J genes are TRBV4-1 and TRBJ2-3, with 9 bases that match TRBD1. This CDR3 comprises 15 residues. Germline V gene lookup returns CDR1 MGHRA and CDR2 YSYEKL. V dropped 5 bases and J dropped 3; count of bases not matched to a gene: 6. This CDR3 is CASSSPGQGTDTQYF. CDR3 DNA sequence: TGCGCCAGCAGCTCCCCGGGACAGGGAACAGATACGCAGTATTTT.

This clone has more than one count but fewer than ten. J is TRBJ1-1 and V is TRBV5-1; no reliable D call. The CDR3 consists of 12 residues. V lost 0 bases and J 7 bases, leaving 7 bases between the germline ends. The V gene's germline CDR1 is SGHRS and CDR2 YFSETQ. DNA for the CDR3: TGCGCCAGCAGCTTGGTTGCAGATGAAGCTTTCTTT. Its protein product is CASSLVADEAFF.

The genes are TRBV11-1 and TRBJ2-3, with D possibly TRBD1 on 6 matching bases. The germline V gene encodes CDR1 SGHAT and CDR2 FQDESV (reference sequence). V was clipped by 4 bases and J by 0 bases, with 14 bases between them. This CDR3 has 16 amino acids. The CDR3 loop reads CASSWGQRTSTDTQYF. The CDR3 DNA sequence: TGTGCCAGCAGCTGGGGGCAGCGGACCAGCACAGATACGCAGTATTTT.

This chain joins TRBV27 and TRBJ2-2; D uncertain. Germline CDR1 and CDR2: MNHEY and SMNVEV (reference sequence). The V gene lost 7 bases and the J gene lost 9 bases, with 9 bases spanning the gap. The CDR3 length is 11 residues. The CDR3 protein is CASTAGRELFF. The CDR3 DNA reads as TGTGCCAGCACCGCCGGGCGGGAGCTGTTTTTT.

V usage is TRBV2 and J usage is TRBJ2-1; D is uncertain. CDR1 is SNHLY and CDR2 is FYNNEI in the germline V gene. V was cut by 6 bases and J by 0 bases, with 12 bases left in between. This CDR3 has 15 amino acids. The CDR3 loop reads CASRSGGSSYNEQFF. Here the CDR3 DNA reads TGTGCCAGCAGATCGGGCGGCAGCTCCTACAATGAGCAGTTCTTC.

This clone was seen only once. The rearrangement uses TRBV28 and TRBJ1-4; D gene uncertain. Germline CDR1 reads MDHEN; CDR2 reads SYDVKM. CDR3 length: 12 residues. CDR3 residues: CAARATNEKLFF. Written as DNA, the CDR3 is TGTGCAGCAAGGGCAACTAATGAAAAACTGTTTTTT.

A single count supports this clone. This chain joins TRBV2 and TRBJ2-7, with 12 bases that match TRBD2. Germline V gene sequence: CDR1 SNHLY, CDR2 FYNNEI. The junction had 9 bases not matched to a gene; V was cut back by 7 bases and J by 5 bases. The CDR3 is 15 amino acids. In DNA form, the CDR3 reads TGTGCCAGCATCTTGACTAGCGGGAGCCCCCACGAGCAGTACTTC. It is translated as CASILTSGSPHEQYF.

The CDR3 DNA reads TGTGCCAGCAGCACTCCTATGATGAACACTGAAGCTTTCTTT. This gives the protein CASSTPMMNTEAFF. The chain uses TRBV5-5 and TRBJ1-1; D is unclear. The V end was cut by 4 bases, the J end by 0 bases, with 10 bases between. The CDR3 has 14 residues. Germline assignment: CDR1 SGHKS and CDR2 YYEKEE (reference sequence). The full variable domain, in which reference TRBV5-5 and TRBJ1-1 provide the parts outside the CDR3, is DAGVTQSPTHLIKTRGQQVTLRCSPISGHKSVSWYQQVLGQGPQFIFQYYEKEERGRGNFPDRFSARQFPNYSSELNVNALLLGDSALYLCASSTPMMNTEAFFGQGTRLTVV.

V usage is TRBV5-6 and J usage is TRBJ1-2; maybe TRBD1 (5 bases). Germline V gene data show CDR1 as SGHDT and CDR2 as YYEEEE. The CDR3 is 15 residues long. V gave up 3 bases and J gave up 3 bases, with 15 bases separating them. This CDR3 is CASSSTRQPYYGYTF. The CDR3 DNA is TGTGCCAGCAGCTCCACTCGACAGCCTTACTATGGCTACACCTTC.

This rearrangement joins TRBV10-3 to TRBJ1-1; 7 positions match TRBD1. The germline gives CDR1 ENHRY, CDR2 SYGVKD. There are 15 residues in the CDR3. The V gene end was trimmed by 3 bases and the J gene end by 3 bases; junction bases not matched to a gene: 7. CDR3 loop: CAISERQGVDTEAFF. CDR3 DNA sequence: TGTGCCATCAGTGAAAGGCAGGGGGTAGACACTGAAGCTTTCTTT.

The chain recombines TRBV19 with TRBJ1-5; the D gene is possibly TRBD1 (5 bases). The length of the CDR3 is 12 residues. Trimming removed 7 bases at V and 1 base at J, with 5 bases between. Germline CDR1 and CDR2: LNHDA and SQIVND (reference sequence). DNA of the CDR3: TGTGCCAGTAAGGGGAGCAATCAGCCCCAGCATTTT. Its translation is CASKGSNQPQHF.

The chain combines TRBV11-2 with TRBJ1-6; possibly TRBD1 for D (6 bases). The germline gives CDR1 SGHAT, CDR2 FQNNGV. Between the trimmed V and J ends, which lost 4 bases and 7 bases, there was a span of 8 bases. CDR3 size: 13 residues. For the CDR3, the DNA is TGTGCCAGCAGCTACCAGGGGAATTCACCCCTCCACTTT. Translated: CASSYQGNSPLHF. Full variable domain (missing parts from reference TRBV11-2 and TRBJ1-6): EAGVAQSPRYKIIEKRQSVAFWCNPISGHATLYWYQQILGQGPKLLIQFQNNGVVDDSQLPKDRFSAERLKGVDSTLKIQPAKLEDSAVYLCASSYQGNSPLHFGNGTRLTVT.